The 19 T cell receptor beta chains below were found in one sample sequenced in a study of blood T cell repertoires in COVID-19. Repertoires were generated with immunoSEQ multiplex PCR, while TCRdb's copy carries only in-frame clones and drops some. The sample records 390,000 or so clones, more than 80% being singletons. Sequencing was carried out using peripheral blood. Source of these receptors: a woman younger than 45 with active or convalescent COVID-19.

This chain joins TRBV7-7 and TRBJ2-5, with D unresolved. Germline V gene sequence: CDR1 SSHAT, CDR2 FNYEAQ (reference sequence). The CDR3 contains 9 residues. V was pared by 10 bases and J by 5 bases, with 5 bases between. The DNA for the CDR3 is TGTGCCATCGGGGAGACCCAGTACTTC. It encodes CAIGETQYF.

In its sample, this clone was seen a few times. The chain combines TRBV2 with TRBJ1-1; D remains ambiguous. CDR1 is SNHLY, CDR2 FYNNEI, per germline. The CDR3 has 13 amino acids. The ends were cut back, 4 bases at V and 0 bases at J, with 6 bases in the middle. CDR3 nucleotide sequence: TGTGCCAGCAGTGTTGAGATGAACACTGAAGCTTTCTTT. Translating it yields CASSVEMNTEAFF. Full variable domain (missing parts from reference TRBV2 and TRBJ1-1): EPEVTQTPSHQVTQMGQEVILRCVPISNHLYFYWYRQILGQKVEFLVSFYNNEISEKSEIFDDQFSVERPDGSNFTLKIRSTKLEDSAMYFCASSVEMNTEAFFGQGTRLTVV.

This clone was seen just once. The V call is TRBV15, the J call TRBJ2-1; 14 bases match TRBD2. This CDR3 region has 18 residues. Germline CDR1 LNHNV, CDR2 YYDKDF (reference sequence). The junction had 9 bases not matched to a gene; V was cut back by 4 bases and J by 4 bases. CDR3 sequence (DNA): TGTGCCACCAGCACCGGGACTAGCGGGAGAACGTTTTACAATGAGCAGTTCTTC. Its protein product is CATSTGTSGRTFYNEQFF.

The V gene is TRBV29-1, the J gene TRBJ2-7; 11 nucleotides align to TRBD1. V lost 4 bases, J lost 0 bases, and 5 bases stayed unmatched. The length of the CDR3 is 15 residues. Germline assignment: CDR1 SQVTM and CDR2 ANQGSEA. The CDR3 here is CSVGGGTGGSYEQYF. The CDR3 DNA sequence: TGCAGCGTTGGGGGTGGGACAGGGGGCTCCTACGAGCAGTACTTC.

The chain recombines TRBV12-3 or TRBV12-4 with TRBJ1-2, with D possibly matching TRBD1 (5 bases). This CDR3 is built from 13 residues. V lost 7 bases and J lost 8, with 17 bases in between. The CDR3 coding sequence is TGTGCCAGCAACAGCGTGGGGGGGGAGGGCTACACCTTC. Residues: CASNSVGGEGYTF.

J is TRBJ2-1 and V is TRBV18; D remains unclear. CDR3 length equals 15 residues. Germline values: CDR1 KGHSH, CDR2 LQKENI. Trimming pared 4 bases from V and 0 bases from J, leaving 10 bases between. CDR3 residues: CASSRDFLSYNEQFF. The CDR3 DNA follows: TGTGCCAGCTCACGTGACTTTCTCTCCTACAATGAGCAGTTCTTC.

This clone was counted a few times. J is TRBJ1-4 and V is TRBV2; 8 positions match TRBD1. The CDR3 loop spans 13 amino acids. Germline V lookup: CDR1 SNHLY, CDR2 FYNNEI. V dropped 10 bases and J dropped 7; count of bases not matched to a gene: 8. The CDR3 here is CATKQGEGEKLFF. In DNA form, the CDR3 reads TGTGCCACAAAACAGGGGGAGGGTGAAAAACTGTTTTTT.

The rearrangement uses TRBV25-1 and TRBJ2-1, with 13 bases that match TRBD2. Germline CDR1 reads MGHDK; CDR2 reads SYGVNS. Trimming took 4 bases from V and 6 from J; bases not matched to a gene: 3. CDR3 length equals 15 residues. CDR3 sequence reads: CASSGTSGGFNEQFF. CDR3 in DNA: TGTGCCAGCAGTGGGACTAGCGGGGGATTCAATGAGCAGTTCTTC.

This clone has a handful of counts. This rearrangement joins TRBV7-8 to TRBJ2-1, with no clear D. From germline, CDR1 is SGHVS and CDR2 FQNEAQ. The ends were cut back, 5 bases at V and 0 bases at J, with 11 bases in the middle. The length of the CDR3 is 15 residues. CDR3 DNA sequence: TGTGCCAGCAGCAGCCTTATTTTCTCCTACAATGAGCAGTTCTTC. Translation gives CASSSLIFSYNEQFF.

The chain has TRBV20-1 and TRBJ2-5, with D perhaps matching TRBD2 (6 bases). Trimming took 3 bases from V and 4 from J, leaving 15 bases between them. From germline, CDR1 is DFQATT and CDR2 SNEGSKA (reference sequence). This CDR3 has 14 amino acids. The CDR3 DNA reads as TGCAGTGCTAGTACGGGACTTGGGAGAGAGACCCAGTACTTC. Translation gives CSASTGLGRETQYF.

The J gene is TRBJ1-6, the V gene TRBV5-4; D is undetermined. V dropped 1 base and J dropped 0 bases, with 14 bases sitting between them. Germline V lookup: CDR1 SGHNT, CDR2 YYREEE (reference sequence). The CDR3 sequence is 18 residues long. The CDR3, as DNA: TGTGCCAGCAGCTTGCTGGGTTCACGGGGCTCCTATAATTCACCCCTCCACTTT. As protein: CASSLLGSRGSYNSPLHF.

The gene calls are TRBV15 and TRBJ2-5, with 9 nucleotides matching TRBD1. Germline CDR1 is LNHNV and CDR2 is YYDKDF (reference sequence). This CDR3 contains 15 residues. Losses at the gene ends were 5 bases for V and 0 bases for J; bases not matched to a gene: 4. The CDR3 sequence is CATSGDRAYQETQYF. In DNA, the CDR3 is TGTGCCACCAGCGGGGACAGGGCGTACCAAGAGACCCAGTACTTC.

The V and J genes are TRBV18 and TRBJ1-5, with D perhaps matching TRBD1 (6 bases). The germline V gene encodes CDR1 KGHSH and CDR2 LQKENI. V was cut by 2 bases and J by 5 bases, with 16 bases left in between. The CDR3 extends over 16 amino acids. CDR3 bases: TGTGCCAGCTCACCAGGGCCCCCAGGGGTCGATCAGCCCCAGCATTTT. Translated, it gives CASSPGPPGVDQPQHF. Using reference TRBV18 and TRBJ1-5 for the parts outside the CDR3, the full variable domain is NAGVMQNPRHLVRRRGQEARLRCSPMKGHSHVYWYRQLPEEGLKFMVYLQKENIIDESGMPKERFSAEFPKEGPSILRIQQVVRGDSAAYFCASSPGPPGVDQPQHFGDGTRLSIL.

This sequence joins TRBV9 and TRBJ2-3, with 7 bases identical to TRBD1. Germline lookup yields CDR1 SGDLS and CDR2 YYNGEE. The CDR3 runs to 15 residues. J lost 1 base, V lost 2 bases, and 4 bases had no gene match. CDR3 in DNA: TGTGCCAGCAGCGTTACAGGGGTAGGCACAGATACGCAGTATTTT. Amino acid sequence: CASSVTGVGTDTQYF.

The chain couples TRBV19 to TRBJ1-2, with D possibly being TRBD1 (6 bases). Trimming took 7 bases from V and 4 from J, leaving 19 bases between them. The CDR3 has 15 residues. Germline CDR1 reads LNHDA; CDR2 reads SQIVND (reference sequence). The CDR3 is CASTDRPGQSYGYTF. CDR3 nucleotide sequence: TGTGCCAGTACCGATCGACCGGGACAATCCTATGGCTACACCTTC.

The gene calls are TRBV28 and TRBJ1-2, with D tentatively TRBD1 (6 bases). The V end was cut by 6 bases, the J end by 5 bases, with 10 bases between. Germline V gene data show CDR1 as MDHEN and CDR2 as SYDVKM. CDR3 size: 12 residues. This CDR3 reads CASSNGQYGYTF. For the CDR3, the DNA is TGTGCCAGCAGCAACGGACAGTATGGCTACACCTTC.

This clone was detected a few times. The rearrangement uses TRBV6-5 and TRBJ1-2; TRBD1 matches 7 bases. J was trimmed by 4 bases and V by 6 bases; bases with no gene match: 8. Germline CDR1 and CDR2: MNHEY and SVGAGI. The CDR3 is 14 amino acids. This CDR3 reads CASRPGGTAYGYTF. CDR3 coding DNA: TGTGCCAGCAGACCAGGGGGGACAGCCTATGGCTACACCTTC.

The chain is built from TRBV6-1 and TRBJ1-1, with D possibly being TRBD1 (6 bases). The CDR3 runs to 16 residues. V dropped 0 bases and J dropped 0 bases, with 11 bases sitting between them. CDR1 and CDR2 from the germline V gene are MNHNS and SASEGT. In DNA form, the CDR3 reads TGTGCCAGCAGTGAAGCACTGGGGGCGGTGAACACTGAAGCTTTCTTT. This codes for CASSEALGAVNTEAFF.

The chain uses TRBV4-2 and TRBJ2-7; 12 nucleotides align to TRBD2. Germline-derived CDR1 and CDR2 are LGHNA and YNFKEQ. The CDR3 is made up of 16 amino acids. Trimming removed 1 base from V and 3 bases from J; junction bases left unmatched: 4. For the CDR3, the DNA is TGTGCCAGCAGCCAAGGACTAGCGGGGGTGTTCTACGAGCAGTACTTC. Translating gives CASSQGLAGVFYEQYF.